This TCR beta chain was retrieved from a study of cytomegalovirus exposure and HLA in healthy donors. The table lists this clone with a few counts. Its target is unknown. The study's findings and limits: With further analysis later on, most CMV-associated TCR beta chains appeared HLA-restricted.

The PCR had 60 Vbeta and 13 Jbeta primers. The repertoire was sequenced with immunoSEQ multiplex PCR; TCRdb's copy has only in-frame clones and lacks some. The data contain 100,000 or so clones, 75% to 90% of them singletons. This receptor was taken from a young man in good health and CMV-seropositive. Specimen: PBMCs.

CDR3 amino acids: CASSEAGGLGYTF. Written as DNA, the CDR3 is TGTGCCAGCAGTGAAGCGGGAGGGTTGGGCTACACCTTC. The chain links TRBV6-1 to TRBJ1-2, with unresolved D. The V gene lost 0 bases and the J gene lost 8 bases, with 10 bases spanning the gap. The CDR3 totals 13 residues. Germline V gene sequence: CDR1 MNHNS, CDR2 SASEGT.